This T cell receptor (beta chain) appears in the sequencing data of a study of molecular identifiers for immune sequencing clone quantification (dated by TCRdb to 2016 to 2019). A note on the overall study: For a replicate experiment, RNA from around 20,000 or 100,000 naive CD8 T cells was divided into five aliquots, of which four were sequenced. The study was a methods study using CD8 T cells to benchmark molecular-identifier clustering-based TCR repertoire sequencing (MIDCIRS) and TCR RNA copy counting. Overall results and qualifications from the work: Spiked-in Jurkat TCR RNA equivalent to a single cell was reported to be detectable even among approximately 1.1 million naive CD8 T cells. The sizes of highly expanded clones could end up underestimated when identical TCR molecules share a barcode. In CMV-specific effector cells, clones with more than 20 RNA copies accounted for over 99% of molecules, whereas in naive cells such clones accounted for under 1%. The naive libraries included spiked-in Jurkat TCR RNA (approximately 11 copies' worth), and this RNA is not part of the donor repertoire. Modeling gave around 2.7 recovered TCR RNA copies per cell versus approximately 11 by digital PCR, implying about 30% capture efficiency. When barcode sub-clustering was left out, chimeric consensus sequences inflated TCR diversity, with chimeras reaching as high as 47%.

Libraries were constructed by PCR. TCRdb lists the instrument as NextSeq 500. Preparation of bulk TCR libraries followed a previously described approach, with the TCR primers listed in Table S5. Purification of total RNA was performed with the Qiagen AllPrep DNA/RNA kit. Reads from multiple sequencing runs of the same library were pooled before analysis. Regarding the original processing steps: Reads were retained only if the reads had an exact TCR constant sequence, and the retained reads were trimmed to 150 nt and grouped according to their 12-nt molecular barcodes. Reads inside each barcode group were sub-clustered using a 15% Levenshtein threshold, and a quality-weighted consensus sequence was constructed for each RNA molecule. Non-functional sequences were excluded, and lower-count sequences lying one edit away from another sequence were also excluded. On the basis of fitting two negative binomial distributions, barcode sub-clusters with fewer than 20% of the maximum read count were discarded. TCRdb itself trimmed the public reads at Q25 with fastp, ran MiXCR and retained productive beta chains. Each CDR3 protein appears once, grouped with its most common genes and DNA. TCRdb, not the original authors, processed these V and J calls. The sample table contains approximately 550,000 distinct CDR3 sequences; only one count was recorded for approximately 25% of them. The top ten constitute 0.76% of the sample.

From cysteine to phenylalanine, the CDR3 is 12 amino acids long. This entry keeps only the CDR3 DNA: 36 bases, framed from base 1. According to the germline V gene (reference sequence), CDR1 reads SEHNR and CDR2 reads FQNEAQ. V drops 3 bases and J drops 10 bases, leaving 7 bases in between. Remarks on this clonotype: Its cognate antigen has yet to be identified. Per-base quality was not reported, and no clone a single base away is much larger than it.

Libraries of naive CD8 T cells were built from anywhere between about 20,000 and 1,000,000 sorted cells, with 10%, 30% or 50% of the purified RNA used. Naive CD8 T cells, defined as CD8+CD4-CCR7+CD45RA+, were FACS-sorted into RLT Plus buffer on a BD FACSAria II. Detection sensitivity was tested by spiking Jurkat RNA equal to roughly ten TCR copies' worth into samples containing about 17,000-1,000,000 naive CD8 T cells. Enrichment of CD8 T cells was done with RosetteSep CD8+ T Cell Enrichment Cocktail plus Ficoll-Paque, and ACK red cell lysis came afterward. Sequenced input: naive CD8+ T cells from blood, with Jurkat cell RNA spiked in. The sample's cell subset or site, from its label and the paper: FACS-sorted CD8+CD4-CCR7+CD45RA+ naive T cells. The sequence came from a human donor in good health. Some libraries in this study had Jurkat cell RNA spiked in. The chain is encoded by TRBV7-9 joined to TRBJ1-6, with no confidently assigned D gene. The bases are TGTGCCAGCAGCTTTGAGGGCTCACCCCTCCACTTT. This encodes CASSFEGSPLHF.